This T cell receptor (beta chain) originates from a study of cytomegalovirus exposure and HLA in healthy donors. The PCR contained 60 Vbeta and 13 Jbeta primers. The repertoire was sequenced with immunoSEQ multiplex PCR; TCRdb's copy has only in-frame clones and lacks some. The sample consists of 150,000 to 200,000 clones, roughly 80% of them appearing once. Study results and caveats: Rates of TCR association differed by HLA locus in a later analysis, with DRB1 highest and HLA-C lowest. TCR beta chain V- and J-gene trimming was linked, in a later analysis, to a missense variant in DCLRE1C. Prediction of most subjects' HLA-A and HLA-B alleles by TCR beta sequences was reportedly accurate.

At the time of sampling, donors were nominally healthy, though unrecorded immune exposures were likely. In the case of this clone: The antigen is not known.

The ends lost 6 bases at V and 9 bases at J; junction bases unmatched: 10. The CDR3 has 15 amino acids. Germline-derived CDR1 and CDR2 are SGHTA and FQGTGA. V and J are TRBV7-3 and TRBJ2-3, with TRBD2 identical over 12 bases. The clonotype originates from a man aged 45-65 years in good health and CMV-seropositive. The source material was PBMCs. The CDR3 loop is CASSISLAGGRTQYF. The CDR3, as DNA: TGTGCCAGCAGTATTAGTCTAGCGGGGGGGAGGACGCAGTATTTT.